This T cell receptor beta chain comes out of a study of blood T cell repertoires in COVID-19. Across the whole study: PBMCs, B-cell-depleted T cells, or T cells were the source of the cDNA or gDNA that made up the material.

Germline assignment: CDR1 MNHNS and CDR2 SASEGT. The CDR3 spans 13 residues. The germline V and J ends were trimmed by 4 bases and 7 bases, with 11 bases remaining between them. Per the study methods: Amplifying reference gene primers gave estimates of nucleated cell counts. Sequencing was performed with immunoSEQ multiplex PCR; in TCRdb, only in-frame clones are kept and a portion is missing. That table gives V, J and clone size, and the DNA gave D and trimming. In the table there are roughly 30,000 clones, nearly 95% of which are singletons. The TCR comes from a human donor in a cohort sampled during active COVID-19. The material sequenced was peripheral blood. The rearrangement links TRBV6-1 to TRBJ2-1, with D possibly matching TRBD1 (5 bases). CDR3 coding DNA: TGTGCCAGCAGTGCAGCTCAGGGTAATGAGCAGTTCTTC. Amino acid sequence: CASSAAQGNEQFF.